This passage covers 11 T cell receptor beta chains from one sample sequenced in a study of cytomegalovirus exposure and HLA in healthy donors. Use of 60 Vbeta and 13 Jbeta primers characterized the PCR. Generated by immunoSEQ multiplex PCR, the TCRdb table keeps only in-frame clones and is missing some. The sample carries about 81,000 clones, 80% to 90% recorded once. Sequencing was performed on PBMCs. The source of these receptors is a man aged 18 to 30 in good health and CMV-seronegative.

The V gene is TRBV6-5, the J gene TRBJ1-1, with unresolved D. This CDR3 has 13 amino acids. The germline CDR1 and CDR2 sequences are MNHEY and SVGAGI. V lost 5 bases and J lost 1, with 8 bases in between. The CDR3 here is CASSRTRNTEAFF. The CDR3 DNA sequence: TGTGCCAGCAGTCGTACAAGGAACACTGAAGCTTTCTTT.

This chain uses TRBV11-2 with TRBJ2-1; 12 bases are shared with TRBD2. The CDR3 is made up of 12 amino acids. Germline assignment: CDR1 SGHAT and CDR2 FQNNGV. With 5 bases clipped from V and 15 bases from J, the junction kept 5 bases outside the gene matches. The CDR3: CASSPTSGRRFF. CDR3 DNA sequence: TGTGCCAGCAGCCCGACTAGCGGGAGAAGGTTCTTC.

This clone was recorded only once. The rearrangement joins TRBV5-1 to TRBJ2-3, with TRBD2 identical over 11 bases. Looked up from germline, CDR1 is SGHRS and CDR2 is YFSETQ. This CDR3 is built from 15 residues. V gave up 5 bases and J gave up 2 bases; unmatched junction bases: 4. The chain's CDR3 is CASRALAGATDTQYF. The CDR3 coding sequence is TGCGCCAGCAGGGCACTAGCGGGAGCCACAGATACGCAGTATTTT.

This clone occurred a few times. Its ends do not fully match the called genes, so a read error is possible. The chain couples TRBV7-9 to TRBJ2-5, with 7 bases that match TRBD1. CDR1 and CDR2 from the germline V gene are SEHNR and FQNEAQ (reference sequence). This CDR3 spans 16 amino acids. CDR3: CSSSLVGDREQETQYF. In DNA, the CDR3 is TGTTCCAGCAGCTTAGTAGGCGACAGGGAACAGGAGACCCAGTACTTC.

The CDR3 loop is CASSSQVTDTQYF. For the CDR3, the DNA is TGCGCCAGCAGCTCACAGGTCACAGATACGCAGTATTTT. J is TRBJ2-3 and V is TRBV5-1; TRBD1 is a possible D gene (5 bases). V was shortened by 3 bases and J by 2 bases, with 7 bases between the two germline ends. The germline gives CDR1 SGHRS, CDR2 YFSETQ. The length of the CDR3 is 13 residues.

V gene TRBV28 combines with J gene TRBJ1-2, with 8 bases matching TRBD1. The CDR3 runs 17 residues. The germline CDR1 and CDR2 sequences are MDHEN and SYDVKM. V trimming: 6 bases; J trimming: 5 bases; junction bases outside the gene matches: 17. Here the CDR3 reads CASSRGGRGLFFYGYTF. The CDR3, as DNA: TGTGCCAGCAGCCGCGGCGGCAGGGGGCTTTTTTTTTATGGCTACACCTTC.

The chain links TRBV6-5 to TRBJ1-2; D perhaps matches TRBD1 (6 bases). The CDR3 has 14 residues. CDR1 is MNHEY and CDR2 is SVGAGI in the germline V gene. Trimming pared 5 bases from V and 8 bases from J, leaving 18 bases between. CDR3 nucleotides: TGTGCCAGCAGTGAAGTGCCCAGGGGAAGCGGCTACACCTTC. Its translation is CASSEVPRGSGYTF.

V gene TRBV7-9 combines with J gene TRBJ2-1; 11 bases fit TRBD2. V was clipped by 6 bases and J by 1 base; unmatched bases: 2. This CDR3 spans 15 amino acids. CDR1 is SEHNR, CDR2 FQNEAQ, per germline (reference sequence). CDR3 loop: CASSSSGRSYNEQFF. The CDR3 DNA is TGTGCCAGCAGTTCTAGCGGGAGGTCCTACAATGAGCAGTTCTTC.

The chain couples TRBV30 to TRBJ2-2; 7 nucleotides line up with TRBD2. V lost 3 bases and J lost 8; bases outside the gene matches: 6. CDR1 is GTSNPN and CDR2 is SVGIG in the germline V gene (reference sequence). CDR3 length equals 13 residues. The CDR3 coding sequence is TGTGCCTGGAGGATCGGGGGAGGGGGGGAGCTGTTTTTT. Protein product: CAWRIGGGGELFF.

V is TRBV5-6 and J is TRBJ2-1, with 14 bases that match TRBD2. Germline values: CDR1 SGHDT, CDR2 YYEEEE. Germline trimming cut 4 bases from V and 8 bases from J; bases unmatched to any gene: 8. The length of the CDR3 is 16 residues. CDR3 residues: CASSLRLAGGPYEQFF. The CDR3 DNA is TGTGCCAGCAGCCTCAGACTAGCGGGAGGGCCCTATGAGCAGTTCTTC.

The CDR3 protein is CASSSTGVGYTF. In DNA, the CDR3 is TGTGCCAGCAGTTCCACAGGTGTAGGCTACACCTTC. This chain links TRBV28 with TRBJ1-2, with D possibly being TRBD1 (5 bases). CDR1 and CDR2 (germline): MDHEN, SYDVKM. V gave up 4 bases and J gave up 8 bases, with 11 bases separating them. The CDR3 covers 12 residues.